This record concerns one T cell receptor beta chain sequence. Enrollees, 18 to 89 years old, lived in about two dozen US areas. Clinical history as reported by participants underpinned cohort assignment. Cohort 3 donors counted as recovered after two negative PCRs, clearance, or resolved symptoms. The data are from a study of blood T cell repertoires in COVID-19. The CDR3 contains 14 residues. Germline loops: CDR1 MNHNY, CDR2 SVGAGI (reference sequence). The ends lost 7 bases at V and 2 bases at J; junction bases unmatched: 7. Sequencing used immunoSEQ multiplex PCR; TCRdb keeps in-frame clones, though not all of them. Of approximately 350,000 clones detected, roughly 90% appear once; the ten largest clones hold under 3%.

The sequenced material came from PBMCs or T cells enriched from blood (not recorded which). V usage is TRBV6-6 and J usage is TRBJ1-2; 7 positions match TRBD1. This clonotype was obtained from a woman in her 30s who had recovered from COVID-19. The chain's CDR3 is CASTFPTGNYGYTF. CDR3 nucleotides: TGTGCCAGCACTTTTCCGACAGGGAACTATGGCTACACCTTC.